What follows are 10 T cell receptor beta chains derived from one specimen sequenced in a study of T cells in Graves' hyperthyroidism and ophthalmopathy. The source material, RNA transcripts, was used to amplify TCR beta CDR3 regions. The HTBI primer set served for first-round RT-PCR of the TCR CDR3. MiXCR, applied by TCRdb to the multiplex PCR reads, yields one record per CDR3 protein. The sample has a few hundred thousand distinct CDR3 sequences; 40% to 55% are singletons. The specimen was peripheral blood or thyroid tissue (not recorded which). The receptors shown here come from an adult woman with Graves' disease, either hyperthyroidism or ophthalmopathy (not recorded which).

This clonotype was detected ten times or more. The chain links TRBV5-4 to TRBJ2-7, with 10 bases aligning to TRBD2. After removal of 6 bases from V and 5 bases from J, the junction contained 11 bases not matched to a gene. This CDR3 spans 15 amino acids. Germline V gene sequence: CDR1 SGHNT, CDR2 YYREEE (reference sequence). The CDR3 DNA sequence: TGTGCCAGCACCAACCAAGCGGGAGGGCCCCACGAGCAGTACTTC. It yields the protein CASTNQAGGPHEQYF.

This clonotype was found many times. CDR3 loop: CASSLGFAGRTLYEQYF. Here the CDR3 DNA reads TGCGCCAGCAGCTTGGGGTTTGCAGGGAGGACACTCTACGAGCAGTACTTC. The V and J genes are TRBV5-1 and TRBJ2-7, with D tentatively TRBD2 (6 bases). The length of the CDR3 is 17 residues. The germline V gene encodes CDR1 SGHRS and CDR2 YFSETQ. V lost 0 bases and J 3 bases, leaving 19 bases between the germline ends.

In this sample, this clonotype turned up many times. The chain joins TRBV4-2 to TRBJ1-5, with D uncertain. Deletions cut 4 bases from V and 7 bases from J, with 20 bases between. The CDR3 is 16 amino acids. The V gene's germline CDR1 is LGHNA and CDR2 YNFKEQ. The CDR3 reads CASSPSRNDGRQPQHF. CDR3 nucleotide sequence: TGTGCCAGCAGCCCCTCCCGGAATGACGGGAGGCAGCCCCAGCATTTT.

This clonotype appeared a few times. V is TRBV5-1 and J is TRBJ1-5, with D perhaps TRBD1 (5 bases). The CDR3 runs to 13 residues. Trimming shortened V by 4 bases and J by 6 bases, and 11 bases separated the two germline ends. Germline CDR1 SGHRS, CDR2 YFSETQ. The CDR3, as DNA: TGCGCCAGCAGCGGGGGAAAGGGTCAGCCCCAGCATTTT. It encodes CASSGGKGQPQHF.

This chain connects TRBV20-1 to TRBJ1-1; weak D call: TRBD1 (5 bases). Germline lookup yields CDR1 DFQATT and CDR2 SNEGSKA (reference sequence). There are 13 residues in the CDR3. Here the CDR3 reads CSIVGRWDTEAFF. CDR3 bases: TGCAGCATTGTGGGGCGGTGGGACACTGAAGCTTTCTTT.

This clonotype was recorded at least ten times. CDR3 in DNA: TGTGCCAGCAGCCAAGATCAGGGCGCTTCTGGGGCCAACGTCCTGACTTTC. This codes for CASSQDQGASGANVLTF. This sequence joins TRBV3-1 and TRBJ2-6; tentatively, D is TRBD1 (5 bases). There are 17 residues in the CDR3. Trimming removed 0 bases at V and 1 base at J, with 10 bases between. Germline V gene sequence: CDR1 LGHDT, CDR2 YNNKEL (reference sequence).

J is TRBJ1-5 and V is TRBV15; the D is unclear. The CDR3 totals 14 residues. The germline V and J ends were trimmed by 1 base and 5 bases, with 9 bases remaining between them. Germline CDR1 and CDR2: LNHNV and YYDKDF (reference sequence). The CDR3 sequence is CATSRGMEHQPQHF. The CDR3 DNA sequence: TGTGCCACCAGCAGAGGCATGGAACATCAGCCCCAGCATTTT.

This clonotype was observed once. CDR3 in DNA: TGCAGTGCTTGGGGACAGGGGGCGCGAGGCTACACCTTC. Its protein is CSAWGQGARGYTF. This sequence joins TRBV20-1 and TRBJ1-2; 12 bases agree with TRBD1. V lost 5 bases and J lost 8; bases outside the gene matches: 6. The germline V gene has CDR1 DFQATT and CDR2 SNEGSKA (reference sequence). The CDR3 runs 13 residues.

The CDR3 sequence is CASRQARETQYF. DNA of the CDR3: TGTGCCAGCAGGCAGGCTAGGGAGACCCAGTACTTC. The V and J genes are TRBV12-3 or TRBV12-4 and TRBJ2-5; the D is unclear. Trimming took off 6 bases at V and 5 bases at J, with 10 bases between the two ends. This CDR3 has 12 residues.

Many counts were recorded for this clonotype. The chain is built from TRBV7-9 and TRBJ1-4, with 7 bases lining up with TRBD1. Germline V gene lookup returns CDR1 SEHNR and CDR2 FQNEAQ (reference sequence). The CDR3 loop spans 15 amino acids. V was pared by 5 bases and J by 4 bases, with 7 bases of the junction left unmatched. CDR3 DNA sequence: TGTGCCAGCAGCCCCCCGGGACAGAGTAATGAAAAACTGTTTTTT. The encoded protein is CASSPPGQSNEKLFF.